This TCR beta chain came from a study of monozygotic twins with inflammatory bowel disease. Overall study results and limits: For IBD patients, clonotypes shared with others were fewer than for healthy twins, especially with disease activity.

Nested PCRs (approximately 17 and 9 cycles, two total) were applied to TCRalpha and TCRbeta cDNA. TCRdb reanalyzed the 5' RACE reads and collapses them to one entry per CDR3 protein, without DNA. The sample totals about 210,000 distinct CDR3 sequences. In regard to this clonotype: Its antigen remains unknown.

Total RNA from whole blood was isolated with no T cell sorting. Source material: blood. The origin of this receptor is a human donor with ulcerative colitis or Crohn's disease, or a healthy co-twin of an affected twin (not recorded which).

The CDR3 protein is CASSFPGGGQPQHF. The rearrangement links TRBV7-2 to TRBJ1-5; TCRdb selects TRBD1, and the lack of DNA leaves this call unchecked. The CDR3 covers 14 residues. From germline, CDR1 is SGHTA and CDR2 FQGNSA. The whole variable domain, filled in from reference TRBV7-2 and TRBJ1-5, reads GAGVSQSPSNKVTEKGKDVELRCDPISGHTALYWYRQSLGQGLEFLIYFQGNSAPDKSGLPSDRFSAERTGGSVSTLTIQRTQQEDSAVYLCASSFPGGGQPQHFGDGTRLSIL.